Shown below are 24 T cell receptor beta chains from a single sample sequenced in a study of T cell repertoires in cytomegalovirus infection. TCRdb re-called the reads with MiXCR, one entry per CDR3 protein. The sample includes a few hundred thousand distinct CDR3 sequences, under 20% seen only once; the top ten take 12%. Sequenced material: PBMCs. The receptors derive from a human donor in good health (CMV status not recorded). Some clones in this sample may be carry-over from other donors' samples.

The gene calls are TRBV29-1 and TRBJ1-4; maybe TRBD1 (5 bases). Germline values: CDR1 SQVTM, CDR2 ANQGSEA. The CDR3 is made up of 12 amino acids. In DNA, the CDR3 is TGCGGGGGGAGGAGACACGGTGAAAAACTGTTTTTT. This encodes CGGRRHGEKLFF.

This clonotype was counted at least ten times. The chain recombines TRBV7-6 with TRBJ2-1, with a possible D match to TRBD1 (6 bases). Germline CDR1 SGHVS, CDR2 FNYEAQ. The germline V and J ends were trimmed by 6 bases and 0 bases, with 12 bases remaining between them. The CDR3 sequence is 15 residues long. CDR3 DNA sequence: TGTGCCAGCAGGACCGGGACAAGCTCCTACAATGAGCAGTTCTTC. It yields the protein CASRTGTSSYNEQFF.

This clonotype was observed a few times. The chain couples TRBV7-2 to TRBJ2-3; no definite D call. The V and J ends lost 5 bases and 4 bases respectively, with 13 bases between them. Germline V lookup: CDR1 SGHTA, CDR2 FQGNSA. The CDR3 is 14 amino acids. In nucleotides, the CDR3 is TGTGCCAGCAGCACCTCGTGGCGCGCAGATACGCAGTATTTT. Amino acid sequence: CASSTSWRADTQYF.

This clonotype came up many times. V and J are TRBV6-2 or TRBV6-3 and TRBJ2-3, with D unclear. V dropped 0 bases and J dropped 3 bases, with 13 bases sitting between them. Germline CDR1 MNHEY, CDR2 SVGEGT. The CDR3 is 16 amino acids. The CDR3 DNA reads as TGTGCCAGCAGTTACTCGATCGCGATAGGTACAGATACGCAGTATTTT. Its protein is CASSYSIAIGTDTQYF.

This chain joins TRBV5-1 and TRBJ1-2; D is possibly TRBD1 (6 bases). Germline V gene sequence: CDR1 SGHRS, CDR2 YFSETQ. This CDR3 contains 15 residues. V was shortened by 4 bases and J by 4 bases, with 17 bases between the two germline ends. CDR3 loop: CASSRNRDTFYGYTF. CDR3 nucleotides: TGCGCCAGCAGCCGGAACCGGGACACATTCTATGGCTACACCTTC.

The genes are TRBV20-1 and TRBJ1-1, with 11 bases identical to TRBD1. The CDR3 spans 14 residues. Germline V lookup: CDR1 DFQATT, CDR2 SNEGSKA (reference sequence). The V gene end was trimmed by 3 bases and the J gene end by 2 bases; junction bases not matched to a gene: 2. CDR3 in amino acids: CSASGQGANTEAFF. CDR3 DNA: TGCAGTGCTAGTGGACAGGGGGCCAACACTGAAGCTTTCTTT.

The CDR3 DNA reads TGTGCCACTATTTTTACGGCGGACACTGAAGCTTTCTTT. This translates into CATIFTADTEAFF. V usage is TRBV24-1 and J usage is TRBJ1-1; no reliable D call. This CDR3 comprises 13 residues. Between the trimmed V and J ends, which lost 10 bases and 3 bases, there was a span of 14 bases. In germline, CDR1 is KGHDR, CDR2 SFDVKD.

At least ten counts were recorded for this clonotype. The chain is built from TRBV2 and TRBJ2-5; perhaps TRBD2 as D (6 bases). CDR1 and CDR2 (germline): SNHLY, FYNNEI. V lost 3 bases and J 9 bases, leaving 11 bases between the germline ends. CDR3 size: 12 residues. As DNA, the CDR3 is TGTGCCAGCAGTGATCCACCGGGGGCCCAGTACTTC. It translates to CASSDPPGAQYF.

The table lists this clonotype with many counts. The rearrangement links TRBV4-3 to TRBJ2-3; D might be TRBD2 (6 bases). The CDR3 runs to 16 residues. Per germline, CDR1 LGHNA and CDR2 YSLEER. The V end lost 0 bases, the J end lost 2 bases, and 12 bases lay between the germline ends. This CDR3 is CASSQELGGPTDTQYF. The CDR3 region has the DNA TGCGCCAGCAGCCAAGAGCTCGGAGGGCCCACAGATACGCAGTATTTT.

This clonotype was seen a handful of times. The rearrangement joins TRBV20-1 to TRBJ1-3; perhaps TRBD1 as D (6 bases). The V gene's germline CDR1 is DFQATT and CDR2 SNEGSKA (reference sequence). V was cut by 6 bases and J by 2 bases, with 20 bases left in between. This CDR3 contains 16 residues. The CDR3, as DNA: TGCAGTGCGAGCACGATGGGGGGCGAAGCTGGAAACACCATATATTTT. Its translation is CSASTMGGEAGNTIYF.

This clonotype was counted at least ten times. V gene TRBV7-2 combines with J gene TRBJ2-5; TRBD2 aligns across 13 bases. J was trimmed by 5 bases and V by 4 bases; bases with no gene match: 1. The germline V gene has CDR1 SGHTA and CDR2 FQGNSA. This CDR3 contains 14 residues. This chain's CDR3 is CASSSGLAGETQYF. CDR3 bases: TGTGCCAGCAGCTCGGGACTAGCGGGGGAGACCCAGTACTTC.

The V gene is TRBV7-6, the J gene TRBJ1-6; tentatively, D is TRBD1 (5 bases). Germline CDR1 and CDR2: SGHVS and FNYEAQ. This CDR3 is built from 14 residues. V lost 2 bases and J 10 bases, leaving 12 bases between the germline ends. CDR3 coding DNA: TGTGCCAGCAGCTTACAGGGTTTGGAGTCACCCCTCCACTTT. It yields the protein CASSLQGLESPLHF.

The sample holds many counts of this clonotype. V and J are TRBV6-6 and TRBJ1-1, with a weak D call TRBD1 (5 bases). V lost 1 base and J 4 bases, leaving 7 bases between the germline ends. Germline-derived CDR1 and CDR2 are MNHNY and SVGAGI (reference sequence). CDR3 length equals 13 residues. CDR3 sequence: CASSYLQVTEAFF. Written as DNA, the CDR3 is TGTGCCAGCAGTTACTTACAGGTCACTGAAGCTTTCTTT.

This clonotype was observed at least ten times. The chain carries TRBV12-3 or TRBV12-4 and TRBJ2-5; D perhaps matches TRBD2 (6 bases). Trimming cost V 7 bases and J 6 bases, with 24 bases left between them. The CDR3 length is 16 residues. DNA of the CDR3: TGTGCCAGCACCTCATTCAAGGCGGGGTGGCGAAAGACCCAGTACTTC. Translated: CASTSFKAGWRKTQYF.

The gene calls are TRBV7-2 and TRBJ2-4, with D uncertain. Germline V gene lookup returns CDR1 SGHTA and CDR2 FQGNSA. The CDR3 extends over 15 amino acids. The V end lost 5 bases, the J end lost 8 bases, and 19 bases lay between the germline ends. The CDR3 region is CASSPEAARPHIQYF. For the CDR3, the DNA is TGTGCCAGCAGCCCAGAGGCGGCCAGACCCCACATTCAGTACTTC.

This clonotype has more than one count but fewer than ten. The chain carries TRBV12-3 or TRBV12-4 and TRBJ1-2; 9 bases are shared with TRBD1. With 6 bases clipped from V and 6 bases from J, the junction kept 8 bases outside the gene matches. The CDR3 extends over 14 amino acids. The CDR3 region is CASRAGQGLHGYTF. The CDR3 coding sequence is TGTGCCAGCAGAGCGGGACAGGGCCTCCATGGCTACACCTTC.

This clonotype was observed at least ten times. The CDR3 loop is CASSPNTGTGGDEQYF. The CDR3 DNA sequence: TGTGCCAGCAGCCCAAACACCGGGACAGGCGGCGACGAGCAGTACTTC. The J gene is TRBJ2-7, the V gene TRBV7-2, with 8 bases that match TRBD1. Germline V gene lookup returns CDR1 SGHTA and CDR2 FQGNSA. The CDR3 length is 16 residues. After removal of 5 bases from V and 5 bases from J, the junction contained 14 bases not matched to a gene.

The chain joins TRBV12-3 or TRBV12-4 to TRBJ1-2, with no clear D. The CDR3 is made up of 13 amino acids. V was cut by 3 bases and J by 3 bases, with 8 bases left in between. The CDR3 reads CASSLMVYYGYTF. The CDR3 DNA sequence: TGTGCCAGCAGTTTGATGGTTTACTATGGCTACACCTTC.

This clonotype was recorded many times. DNA for the CDR3: TGTGCCAGCAGCCCTCGGGATACGCAGTATTTT. Its protein product is CASSPRDTQYF. The chain carries TRBV12-3 or TRBV12-4 and TRBJ2-3; the D is unclear. V lost 6 bases to trimming and J lost 6 bases, with 7 bases between them. There are 11 residues in the CDR3.

This chain joins TRBV20-1 and TRBJ2-7; D ambiguous. V was shortened by 5 bases and J by 4 bases, with 18 bases between the two germline ends. CDR1 and CDR2 from the germline V gene are DFQATT and SNEGSKA (reference sequence). This CDR3 is 14 amino acids long. The CDR3 region is CSAPRQGFTYEQYF. CDR3 sequence (DNA): TGCAGTGCTCCCCGCCAAGGGTTCACTTACGAGCAGTACTTC.

The chain joins TRBV29-1 to TRBJ2-1; the D call may be TRBD1 or TRBD2 (5 bases each). The germline V and J ends were trimmed by 3 bases and 7 bases, with 10 bases remaining between them. Germline loops: CDR1 SQVTM, CDR2 ANQGSEA. This CDR3 spans 12 amino acids. CDR3 in DNA: TGCAGCGTTGACTATGGGGGTAATGAGCAGTTCTTC. Protein sequence: CSVDYGGNEQFF.

This chain links TRBV7-9 with TRBJ2-7; either TRBD1 or TRBD2 may fit D (5 bases each). Looked up from germline, CDR1 is SEHNR and CDR2 is FQNEAQ (reference sequence). CDR3 length equals 14 residues. Trimming took 2 bases from V and 3 from J, leaving 11 bases between them. CDR3 sequence reads: CASSLRGDGYEQYF. DNA for the CDR3: TGTGCCAGCAGCTTAAGGGGAGACGGCTACGAGCAGTACTTC.

This clonotype was detected many times. The rearrangement uses TRBV27 and TRBJ2-7; TRBD1 matches 9 bases. The germline V gene has CDR1 MNHEY and CDR2 SMNVEV (reference sequence). V dropped 5 bases and J dropped 6; count of bases not matched to a gene: 20. The CDR3 covers 18 residues. This chain's CDR3 is CASSPMASGTGFWGEQYF. The DNA of the CDR3 is TGTGCCAGCAGTCCGATGGCCTCGGGGACAGGGTTCTGGGGCGAGCAGTACTTC.

The chain links TRBV7-6 to TRBJ2-3, with 8 nucleotides matching TRBD2. The CDR3 spans 19 residues. V lost 0 bases, J lost 2 bases, and 13 bases stayed unmatched. Germline V gene lookup returns CDR1 SGHVS and CDR2 FNYEAQ. DNA for the CDR3: TGTGCCAGCAGCTTAGCGCCGGGAGGCGGGGGGCCTCTCACAGATACGCAGTATTTT. It specifies CASSLAPGGGGPLTDTQYF.